Following are 16 T cell receptor beta chains from one sample sequenced in a study of blood T cells in healthy people across ages. Using a J-beta primer mix together with a sample-barcoded 5' primer, a second PCR was run for about 6 to 11 cycles. MiXCR was run by TCRdb on the 5' RACE reads, yielding one entry per CDR3 protein. The sample consists of more than 1.4 million distinct CDR3 sequences, 42% of them appearing once. The sequencing input was blood. These receptors originate from a woman aged 18-35 years in good health.

This chain's CDR3 is CASSASGQGYNEQFF. The CDR3 DNA reads as TGTGCCAGCAGCGCATCGGGACAGGGGTACAATGAGCAGTTCTTC. The chain carries TRBV9 and TRBJ2-1, with 10 positions matching TRBD1. CDR3 length: 15 amino acids. V was clipped by 3 bases and J by 4 bases; unmatched bases: 4. Germline-derived CDR1 and CDR2 are SGDLS and YYNGEE. Together with reference TRBV9 and TRBJ2-1, the CDR3 gives the full variable domain: DSGVTQTPKHLITATGQRVTLRCSPRSGDLSVYWYQQSLDQGLQFLIQYYNGEERAKGNILERFSAQQFPDLHSELNLSSLELGDSALYFCASSASGQGYNEQFFGPGTRLTVL.

The chain couples TRBV20-1 to TRBJ2-5; TRBD1 might be the D (5 bases). The CDR3 length is 13 residues. V was shortened by 2 bases and J by 1 base, with 8 bases between the two germline ends. Germline V CDR1 and CDR2: DFQATT, SNEGSKA (reference sequence). The CDR3 reads CSARQGFQETQYF. For the CDR3, the DNA is TGCAGTGCTAGACAGGGCTTCCAAGAGACCCAGTACTTC.

The V and J genes are TRBV4-1 and TRBJ2-2, with D possibly TRBD2 on 5 matching bases. This CDR3 is built from 15 residues. CDR1 is MGHRA, CDR2 YSYEKL, per germline. V was clipped by 4 bases and J by 2 bases, with 11 bases between them. The CDR3 sequence is CASSLVGRNTGELFF. The CDR3, as DNA: TGCGCCAGCAGCCTGGTGGGGAGAAACACCGGGGAGCTGTTTTTT.

This rearrangement joins TRBV7-9 to TRBJ2-7, with D tentatively TRBD1 (6 bases). Trimming stripped 0 bases from V and 11 bases from J, with 11 bases between. Germline assignment: CDR1 SEHNR and CDR2 FQNEAQ (reference sequence). This CDR3 region has 12 residues. CDR3 DNA: TGTGCCAGCAGCTTAGCCTCAGGGGCGGAGTACTTC. Translation: CASSLASGAEYF.

The chain has TRBV11-2 and TRBJ2-5; 7 nucleotides align to TRBD1. CDR3 length equals 16 residues. Germline CDR1 SGHAT, CDR2 FQNNGV. The trim removed 3 bases at V and 3 bases at J, leaving 10 bases unmatched. CDR3 amino acids: CASSFTKGQSKETQYF. The CDR3 nucleotides read TGTGCCAGCAGCTTTACTAAGGGACAGTCGAAAGAGACCCAGTACTTC.

The genes are TRBV20-1 and TRBJ1-2; weak D call: TRBD1 (5 bases). Trimming removed 6 bases from V and 2 bases from J, with 13 bases in between. Looked up from germline, CDR1 is DFQATT and CDR2 is SNEGSKA (reference sequence). The length of the CDR3 is 13 residues. CDR3 residues: CSARAGRNYGYTF. CDR3 sequence (DNA): TGCAGTGCACGCGCGGGACGGAACTATGGCTACACCTTC.

This clonotype was seen a few times. The chain has TRBV14 and TRBJ2-1; 11 nucleotides match TRBD2. Germline trimming cut 7 bases from V and 9 bases from J; bases unmatched to any gene: 11. This CDR3 has 15 amino acids. In germline, CDR1 is SGHDN, CDR2 FVKESK. The CDR3 sequence is CASTPSLAGASEQFF. DNA for the CDR3: TGTGCCAGCACTCCTTCACTAGCGGGAGCCAGTGAGCAGTTCTTC.

There are many counts of this clonotype. At one of its ends the junction is not consistent with the germline gene, which may arise from a read error. The V call is TRBV7-7, the J call TRBJ2-1; TRBD2 matches 12 bases. The CDR3 consists of 14 residues. Per the germline V gene, CDR1 is SSHAT and CDR2 is FNYEAQ (reference sequence). DNA for the CDR3: TGTGCTAGCAAACCGGGACTAGCGGGTGATGAGCAGTTCTTC. This encodes CASKPGLAGDEQFF.

This clonotype was picked up a small number of times. The chain is built from TRBV7-8 and TRBJ2-5; the match to TRBD1 covers 9 bases. Germline trimming cut 4 bases from V and 5 bases from J; bases unmatched to any gene: 2. Germline-derived CDR1 and CDR2 are SGHVS and FQNEAQ. The CDR3 covers 13 residues. The DNA of the CDR3 is TGTGCCAGCAGCTCACAGGGGGCCGAGACCCAGTACTTC. Protein: CASSSQGAETQYF. The full variable domain, with the rest looked up from reference TRBV7-8 and TRBJ2-5, is GAGVSQSPRYKVAKRGQDVALRCDPISGHVSLFWYQQALGQGPEFLTYFQNEAQLDKSGLPSDRFFAERPEGSVSTLKIQRTQQEDSAVYLCASSSQGAETQYFGPGTRLLVL.

V and J are TRBV28 and TRBJ1-2; possible D gene TRBD1, 5 bases. The CDR3 is 15 residues long. V lost 5 bases and J 1 base, leaving 14 bases between the germline ends. Per the germline V gene, CDR1 is MDHEN and CDR2 is SYDVKM. In nucleotides, the CDR3 is TGTGCCAGCAGTAATATGGGACTCAGTAACTATGGCTACACCTTC. It codes for CASSNMGLSNYGYTF.

This sequence joins TRBV6-2 or TRBV6-3 and TRBJ2-2; 13 bases match TRBD2. V shed 4 bases, J shed 6 bases, and the junction held 11 bases outside the gene matches. The CDR3 contains 18 residues. Germline lookup yields CDR1 MNHEY and CDR2 SVGEGT. The CDR3 sequence is CASSFLLAGGPKAGELFF. CDR3 DNA: TGTGCCAGCAGTTTCTTACTAGCGGGGGGGCCCAAGGCCGGGGAGCTGTTTTTT.

CDR3 in DNA: TGTGCCAGCAGGACAGGGGTGTTGGACACTGAAGCTTTCTTT. It codes for CASRTGVLDTEAFF. The genes are TRBV12-3 or TRBV12-4 and TRBJ1-1, with 8 bases matching TRBD1. The CDR3 length is 14 residues. After removal of 6 bases from V and 3 bases from J, the junction contained 6 bases not matched to a gene.

V usage is TRBV20-1 and J usage is TRBJ2-1, with 8 bases lining up with TRBD2. The CDR3 length is 14 residues. Germline-derived CDR1 and CDR2 are DFQATT and SNEGSKA (reference sequence). V was clipped by 8 bases and J by 0 bases; unmatched bases: 6. The CDR3 region is CSLKSGSSYNEQFF. CDR3 in DNA: TGCAGTTTAAAGAGCGGGAGCTCCTACAATGAGCAGTTCTTC.

This clonotype was seen only a few times. J is TRBJ2-5 and V is TRBV14; maybe TRBD1 (6 bases). Germline CDR1 and CDR2: SGHDN and FVKESK. This CDR3 is built from 12 residues. Deletions cut 4 bases from V and 9 bases from J, with 12 bases between. CDR3 DNA sequence: TGTGCCAGCAGCCCTAGAGACAGGCCCCAGTACTTC. The encoded protein is CASSPRDRPQYF.

The chain recombines TRBV27 with TRBJ2-5; perhaps TRBD2 as D (5 bases). V lost 7 bases and J 5 bases, leaving 23 bases between the germline ends. The CDR3 sequence is 16 residues long. Germline V gene data show CDR1 as MNHEY and CDR2 as SMNVEV (reference sequence). The CDR3 bases are TGTGCCAGCAAGCGGCTAACCCACTACTCGGGGGAGACCCAGTACTTC. Translating gives CASKRLTHYSGETQYF.

A note on this clonotype: Germline is not matched at one junction end, which may reflect a read error. This rearrangement joins TRBV5-1 to TRBJ2-1; D call uncertain. CDR1 and CDR2 from the germline V gene are SGHRS and YFSETQ. The CDR3 spans 11 residues. The CDR3 coding sequence is TGCGCCAGCAGCCAAAACAAGGAGCAGTTCTTC. This codes for CASSQNKEQFF.